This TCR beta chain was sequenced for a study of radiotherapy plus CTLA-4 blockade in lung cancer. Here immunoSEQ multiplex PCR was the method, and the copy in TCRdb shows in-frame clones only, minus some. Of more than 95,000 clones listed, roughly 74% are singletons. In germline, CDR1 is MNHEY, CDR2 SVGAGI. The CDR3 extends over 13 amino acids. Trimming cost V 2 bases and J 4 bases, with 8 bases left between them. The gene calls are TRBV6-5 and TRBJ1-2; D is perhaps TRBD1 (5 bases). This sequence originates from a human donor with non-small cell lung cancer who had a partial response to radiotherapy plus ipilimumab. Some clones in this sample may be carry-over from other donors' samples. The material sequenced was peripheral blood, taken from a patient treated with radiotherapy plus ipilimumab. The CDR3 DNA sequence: TGTGCCAGCAGTTACCAGGGTGTCTATGGCTACACCTTC. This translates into CASSYQGVYGYTF.